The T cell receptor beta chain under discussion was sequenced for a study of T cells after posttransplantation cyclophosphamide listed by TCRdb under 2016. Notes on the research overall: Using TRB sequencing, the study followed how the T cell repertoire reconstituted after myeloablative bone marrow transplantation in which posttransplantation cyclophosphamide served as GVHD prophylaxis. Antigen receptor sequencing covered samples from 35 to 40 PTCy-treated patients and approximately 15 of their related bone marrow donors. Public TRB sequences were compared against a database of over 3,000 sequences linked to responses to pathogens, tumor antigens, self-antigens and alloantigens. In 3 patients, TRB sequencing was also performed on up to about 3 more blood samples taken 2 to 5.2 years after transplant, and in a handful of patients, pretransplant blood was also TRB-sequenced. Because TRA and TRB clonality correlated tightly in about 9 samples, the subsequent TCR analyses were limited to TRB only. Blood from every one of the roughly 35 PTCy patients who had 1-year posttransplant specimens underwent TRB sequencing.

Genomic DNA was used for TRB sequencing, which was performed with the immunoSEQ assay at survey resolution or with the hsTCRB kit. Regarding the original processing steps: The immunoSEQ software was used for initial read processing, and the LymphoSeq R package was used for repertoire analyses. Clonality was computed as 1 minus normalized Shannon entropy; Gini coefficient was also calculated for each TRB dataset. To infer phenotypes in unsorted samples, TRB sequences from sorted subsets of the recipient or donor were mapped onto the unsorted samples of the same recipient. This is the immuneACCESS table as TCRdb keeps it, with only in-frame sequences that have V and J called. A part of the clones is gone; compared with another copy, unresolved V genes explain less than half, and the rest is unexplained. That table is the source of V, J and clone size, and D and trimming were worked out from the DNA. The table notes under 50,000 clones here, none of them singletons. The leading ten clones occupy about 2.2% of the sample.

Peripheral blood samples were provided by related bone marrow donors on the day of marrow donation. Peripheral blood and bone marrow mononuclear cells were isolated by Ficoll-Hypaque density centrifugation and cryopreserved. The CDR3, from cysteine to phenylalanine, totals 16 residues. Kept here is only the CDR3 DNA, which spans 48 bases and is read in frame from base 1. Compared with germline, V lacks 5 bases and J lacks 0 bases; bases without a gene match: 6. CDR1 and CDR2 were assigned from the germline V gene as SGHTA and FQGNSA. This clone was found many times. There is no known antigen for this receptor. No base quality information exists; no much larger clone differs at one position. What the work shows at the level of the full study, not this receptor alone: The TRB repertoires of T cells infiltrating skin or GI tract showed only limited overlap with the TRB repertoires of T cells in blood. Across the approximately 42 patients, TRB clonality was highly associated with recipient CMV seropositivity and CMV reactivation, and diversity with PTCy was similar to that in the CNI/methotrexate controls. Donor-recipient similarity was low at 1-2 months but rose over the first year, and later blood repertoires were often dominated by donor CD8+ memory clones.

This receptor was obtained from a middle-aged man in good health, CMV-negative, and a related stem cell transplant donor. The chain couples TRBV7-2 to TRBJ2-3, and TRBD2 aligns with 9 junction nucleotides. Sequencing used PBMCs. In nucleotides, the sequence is TGTGCCAGCAGCCTTTCGACTAGCGGCAGCACAGATACGCAGTATTTT. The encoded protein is CASSLSTSGSTDTQYF.